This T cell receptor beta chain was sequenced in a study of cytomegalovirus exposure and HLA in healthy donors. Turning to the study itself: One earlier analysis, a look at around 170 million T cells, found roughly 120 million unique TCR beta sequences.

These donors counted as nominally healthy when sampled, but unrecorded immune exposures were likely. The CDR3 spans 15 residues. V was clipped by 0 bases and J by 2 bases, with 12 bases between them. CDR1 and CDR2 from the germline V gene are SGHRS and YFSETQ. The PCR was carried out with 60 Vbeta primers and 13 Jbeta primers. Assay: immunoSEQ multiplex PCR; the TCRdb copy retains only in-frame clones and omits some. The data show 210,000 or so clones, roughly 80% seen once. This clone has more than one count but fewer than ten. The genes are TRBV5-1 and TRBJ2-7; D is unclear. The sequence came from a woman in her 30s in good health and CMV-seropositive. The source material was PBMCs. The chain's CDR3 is CASSLASTPPYEQYF. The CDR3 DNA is TGCGCCAGCAGCTTGGCCTCTACCCCCCCCTACGAGCAGTACTTC.